This TCR beta chain is from a study of untreated major depressive disorder. Findings and caveats of the study: Compared with controls, depressed patients showed more TRBV05-01 (Vbeta 5.1) usage in CD4+ T cells.

The CDR3 length is 17 residues. J lost 0 bases, V lost 5 bases, and 7 bases had no gene match. Germline V CDR1 and CDR2: LNHDA, SQIVND (reference sequence). Patients had DSM-IV major depressive disorder with a Hamilton Depression score of at least 18. Depression in patients ranged from moderate to severe. The assay was immunoSEQ multiplex PCR, and TCRdb's table has in-frame clones only and misses some. The sample comprises roughly 25,000 clones, over 80% of which are singletons, and 0.72% rests with the top ten. Concerning this clone itself: What it recognizes is unknown.

The source is a young woman with major depressive disorder. Specimen: CD4+ T cells from PBMCs. This rearrangement joins TRBV19 to TRBJ1-5, with 10 bases that match TRBD1. The CDR3 nucleotides are TGTGCCAGTAGTTCCAGGAGGGACAGGGGTAGCAATCAGCCCCAGCATTTT. Its protein product is CASSSRRDRGSNQPQHF. The whole variable domain, filled in from reference TRBV19 and TRBJ1-5, reads DGGITQSPKYLFRKEGQNVTLSCEQNLNHDAMYWYRQDPGQGLRLIYYSQIVNDFQKGDIAEGYSVSREKKESFPLTVTSAQKNPTAFYLCASSSRRDRGSNQPQHFGDGTRLSIL.